This paragraph reports one T cell receptor beta chain. Its antigen is still unknown. There are no base qualities to consult, and no much larger clone falls within one base. This specimen belongs to a study of shared clonotypes between healthy human individuals (dated by TCRdb to about 2020). For context, the study as a whole: Three men and a couple of women, aged 18 to 49 years, made up the cohort. For each donor, CD4 naive and CD4 memory were each given three plates, CD8 naive was given two plates, and CD8 memory was given one plate. To estimate repertoire size and how much clonotypes are shared between individuals, the study performed deep sequencing of blood TCR repertoires from about 5 healthy adults. Different laboratories and diverse techniques were used to prepare libraries and sequence TCR repertoires, to increase sequencing depth and limit assay-specific biases. Per donor, leukapheresis produced somewhere between about 0.94 and 9.5 billion PBMCs. Study-wide conclusions, independent of this receptor: Because the study included only a small number of donors, the genetic and exposure-history diversity represented was limited. Pairwise subsampling indicated that sequencing depth was expected to affect the degree of clonotype sharing among donors. Larger estimated clonotype richness was generally found for naive subsets than for memory subsets. Sampling was restricted to blood, and TCR repertoires in tissue are likely to differ from TCR repertoires in blood. Rarefaction of sorted-subset datasets indicated incomplete sequencing despite the large sequencing depth. Clonotypes shared by all four sorted-subset donors showed higher generation probabilities than non-shared clonotypes. Sharing across a few donors was observed for 4.5% to 6.5% of naive CD4, under 4% of naive CD8, 2% to 2.5% of memory CD4, and about 0.4% of memory CD8 clonotypes.

From the cysteine through the phenylalanine, the CDR3 covers 17 amino acids. Of all the DNA, just the CDR3 is kept, 51 bases in frame from base 1. The CDR1 and CDR2 encoded by the germline V gene are KGHSH and LQKENI. Here V drops 6 bases and J drops 0 bases, and the junction holds 11 bases not matched to any gene. The donors were healthy, HIV-negative adults who had no recently reported acute infections or vaccinations. Every donor was a Caucasian adult living in Nashville, Tennessee, USA. CD4+ T cells were enriched through magnetic negative selection, after which naive cells were positively selected on CD45RA and the remaining negative fraction served as the memory subset. After blood collection by leukapheresis, PBMCs were isolated using Ficoll-Histopaque density gradient centrifugation and then cryopreserved in the vapor phase of liquid nitrogen. Analytical flow cytometry was used to check the purity and quantity of each magnetically sorted T cell population. Genomic DNA was isolated from every sorted fraction and measured by UV absorbance on a Nanodrop 2000c.

Using the deep immunoSEQ assay, TCR CDR3 regions were amplified from genomic DNA by multiplex PCR. Extracted genomic DNA from each cell subset was distributed evenly across all wells of several immunoSEQ 96-well plates, and each plate was treated as a replicate. For sorted subsets, roughly 200 ng of genomic DNA, equivalent to 25,000 to 35,000 T cell genomes, went into each replicate PCR. The purified libraries were quantified using a Qubit 3.0 fluorometer, sized with a Bioanalyzer 2100, and then quantified again using the KAPA Library Quantification kit. A separate single-read 150-cycle Illumina NextSeq 550 flow cell was used to sequence each immunoSEQ 96-well plate. The paper's data handling went like this. The immunoSEQ output contained only junctional sequences without quality scores, so filtering could not match that applied to full-length reads. Sequences were annotated with PyIR, a Python wrapper for IgBLAST v1.9, and V/J genes and CDR3 were assigned using IMGT germline references. Any read was removed if the V/J assignment was weak (E-value above 1e-6), the CDR3 was missing, or the read contained stop codons, out-of-frame junctions, or ambiguous translated residues. V3J clonotypes were defined by identical inferred V gene, J gene, and CDR3 amino acid sequence. To compute the percentage overlap between repertoires, the number of shared unique clonotypes was divided by the size of the smaller repertoire. Repertoire richness was assessed with RTK rarefaction, the Chao1 estimator, and Recon v2.1 estimates of unobserved clonotypes. For all TCRbeta clonotypes obtained by the gDNA method from several donors, generation probabilities were computed with OLGA. Here the immuneACCESS table is served through TCRdb, limited to in-frame sequences with V and J called. Missing clones are a known gap in these copies; in checked studies unresolved V genes cover under half, and the rest lacks a known reason. V and J calls and clone size are those listed in that table; D and trimming were worked out from the DNA. The sample records about 2.3 million clones, roughly 90% of which are singletons. 0.3% to 0.4% of the sample belongs to the ten largest clones.

Material: naive CD4+ T cells from PBMCs. Per the publication, the cell subset or site label means: CD45RA+ positively selected. The sequence came from a man between 18 and 35 years old in good health. Some clones in this sample may be carry-over from other donors' samples. Recombination joined TRBV18 with TRBJ1-3; a stretch of 7 junction bases matches TRBD1. The CDR3 in this case is CASSHDRAASSGNTIYF. The bases are TGTGCCAGCTCTCACGACAGGGCAGCGAGCTCTGGAAACACCATATATTTT.